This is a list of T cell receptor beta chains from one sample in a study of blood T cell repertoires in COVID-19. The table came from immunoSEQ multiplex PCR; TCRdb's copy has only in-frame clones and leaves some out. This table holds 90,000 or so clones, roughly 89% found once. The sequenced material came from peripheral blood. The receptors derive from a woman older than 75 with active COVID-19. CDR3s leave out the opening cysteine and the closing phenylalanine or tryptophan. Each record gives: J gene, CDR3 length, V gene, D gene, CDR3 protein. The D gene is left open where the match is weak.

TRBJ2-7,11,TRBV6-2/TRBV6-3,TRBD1,ASSPTGGYEQY
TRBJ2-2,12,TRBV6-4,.,ASRLTGNTGELF
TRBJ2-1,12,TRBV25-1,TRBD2,ASSDPSGRHEQF
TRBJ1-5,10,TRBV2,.,ASRGLDQPQH
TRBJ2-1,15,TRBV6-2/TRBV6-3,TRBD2,ASSYSPPSGVYNEQF
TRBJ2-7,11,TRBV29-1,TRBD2,SVLAGGTYEQY
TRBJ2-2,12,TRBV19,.,ASSRDWPSGELF
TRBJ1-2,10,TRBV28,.,ASRQGLGGYT
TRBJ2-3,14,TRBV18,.,ASSPGQTTYTDTQY
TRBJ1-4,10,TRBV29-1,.,SVRTVREKLF
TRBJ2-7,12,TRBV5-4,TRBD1,ASSLDVTGGEQY
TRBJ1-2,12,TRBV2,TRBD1,ASSGDRLNYGYT
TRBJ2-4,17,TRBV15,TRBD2,ATSRDFTGGDVGKNIQY
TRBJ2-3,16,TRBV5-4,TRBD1,ASSLGGQGVTSTDTQY
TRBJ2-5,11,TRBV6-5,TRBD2,ASGTSGSEVRY